What follows are 32 T cell receptor beta chains derived from one specimen sequenced in a study of cytomegalovirus exposure and HLA in healthy donors. The PCR employed 60 Vbeta primers together with 13 Jbeta primers. TCRdb's table, derived via immunoSEQ multiplex PCR, lists solely in-frame clones and lacks some. The repertoire includes 100,000 to 150,000 clones, about 76% of them detected once, and about 0.7% sits in the top ten. Sequenced: PBMCs. The receptors derive from a young man in good health and CMV-seronegative.

This clone has a handful of counts. The CDR3 sequence is CASSLLGTGKYEQYF. CDR3 nucleotides: TGTGCCAGCAGCCTCCTCGGGACAGGGAAATACGAGCAGTACTTC. The chain uses TRBV7-2 and TRBJ2-7; 9 bases line up with TRBD1. Germline values: CDR1 SGHTA, CDR2 FQGNSA. CDR3 length equals 15 residues. The V and J ends lost 5 bases and 4 bases, in that order; junction bases with no gene match: 9.

The chain has TRBV29-1 and TRBJ2-7; D remains unclear. V was trimmed by 2 bases and J by 4 bases, leaving 6 bases between them. The CDR3 loop spans 11 amino acids. CDR1 and CDR2 from the germline V gene are SQVTM and ANQGSEA. The CDR3 DNA reads as TGCAGCGTTGAAAGAGATTACGAGCAGTACTTC. Protein: CSVERDYEQYF.

The gene calls are TRBV13 and TRBJ2-3, with 9 bases identical to TRBD2. This CDR3 is built from 19 residues. Losses at the gene ends were 0 bases for V and 0 bases for J; bases not matched to a gene: 10. Germline CDR1 reads PRHDT; CDR2 reads FYEKMQ (reference sequence). The CDR3 sequence: CASSLGSVAGASSTDTQYF. In DNA, the CDR3 is TGTGCCAGCAGCTTAGGATCAGTAGCGGGGGCCTCTAGCACAGATACGCAGTATTTT.

This chain uses TRBV7-2 with TRBJ1-4; 8 bases map to TRBD1. This CDR3 spans 14 amino acids. CDR1 and CDR2 from the germline V gene are SGHTA and FQGNSA. V shed 5 bases and J 5 bases; nucleotides not matched to a gene: 4. DNA for the CDR3: TGTGCCAGCAGCGGGGGACAGGCGAATGAAAAACTGTTTTTT. Protein: CASSGGQANEKLFF.

V and J are TRBV19 and TRBJ1-5; the D gene is possibly TRBD1 (5 bases). Between the trimmed V and J ends, which lost 3 bases and 8 bases, there was a span of 17 bases. This CDR3 is built from 15 residues. Germline V CDR1 and CDR2: LNHDA, SQIVND (reference sequence). In DNA, the CDR3 is TGTGCCAGTAGTATGGGCGGGACCCGCGTGAAGCCCCAGCATTTT. Protein: CASSMGGTRVKPQHF.

In regard to this clone: One junction end disagrees with the germline gene, perhaps due to a read error. The chain links TRBV7-7 to TRBJ2-1; no definite D call. Germline CDR1 SSHAT, CDR2 FNYEAQ (reference sequence). This CDR3 is 12 amino acids long. CDR3 in DNA: TGTGCTAGCAGCTTAAACTCCGGTGAGCAGTTCTTC. As protein: CASSLNSGEQFF.

This chain connects TRBV9 to TRBJ1-3; TRBD1 matches 7 bases. Trimming removed 0 bases from V and 2 bases from J; junction bases left unmatched: 11. The germline CDR1 and CDR2 sequences are SGDLS and YYNGEE. The length of the CDR3 is 18 residues. For the CDR3, the DNA is TGTGCCAGCAGCGTAGATAAGACAGGGAGAAGACCTGGAAACACCATATATTTT. Amino acid sequence: CASSVDKTGRRPGNTIYF. Combining the CDR3 with reference TRBV9 and TRBJ1-3 gives the whole variable domain DSGVTQTPKHLITATGQRVTLRCSPRSGDLSVYWYQQSLDQGLQFLIQYYNGEERAKGNILERFSAQQFPDLHSELNLSSLELGDSALYFCASSVDKTGRRPGNTIYFGEGSWLTVV.

The rearrangement joins TRBV6-1 to TRBJ1-6; TRBD1 might be the D (5 bases). Trimming stripped 8 bases from V and 5 bases from J, with 10 bases between. The V gene's germline CDR1 is MNHNS and CDR2 SASEGT. The CDR3 has 13 residues. The CDR3 region has the DNA TGTGCCAGCTCGGGACTGGATAATTCACCCCTCCACTTT. The encoded protein is CASSGLDNSPLHF.

The chain carries TRBV7-2 and TRBJ1-5, with 8 positions matching TRBD1. The CDR3 spans 16 residues. Germline V gene sequence: CDR1 SGHTA, CDR2 FQGNSA. V shed 1 base, J shed 2 bases, and the junction held 4 bases outside the gene matches. CDR3 amino acids: CASSLEGTGRNQPQHF. CDR3 bases: TGTGCCAGCAGCTTAGAAGGGACAGGACGCAATCAGCCCCAGCATTTT.

V is TRBV28 and J is TRBJ2-5; D is undetermined. Germline CDR1 reads MDHEN; CDR2 reads SYDVKM. CDR3 length equals 12 residues. The V and J ends lost 3 bases and 7 bases respectively, with 9 bases between them. The CDR3 coding sequence is TGTGCCAGCAGTTTCCCTACGCGGACCCAGTACTTC. It specifies CASSFPTRTQYF.

CDR3: CASRDSGTGEGYTF. The DNA for the CDR3 is TGTGCCAGCAGAGATTCCGGGACAGGGGAAGGCTACACCTTC. The chain combines TRBV27 with TRBJ1-2, with TRBD1 identical over 10 bases. Looked up from germline, CDR1 is MNHEY and CDR2 is SMNVEV (reference sequence). With 6 bases clipped from V and 8 bases from J, the junction kept 9 bases outside the gene matches. This CDR3 has 14 amino acids.

This clone was counted a single time. The chain recombines TRBV10-2 with TRBJ2-7, with 7 bases aligning to TRBD1. The CDR3 is made up of 13 amino acids. With V trimmed by 2 bases and J by 6 bases, 4 bases remained unmatched. Germline V gene lookup returns CDR1 WSHSY and CDR2 SAAADI. The CDR3, as DNA: TGCGCCAGCAGTGAGAACAGGGGAGTCGAGCAGTACTTC. Translated: CASSENRGVEQYF.

The chain joins TRBV7-8 to TRBJ2-5, with 8 bases lining up with TRBD2. V lost 2 bases and J lost 5; bases outside the gene matches: 10. The length of the CDR3 is 16 residues. CDR1 and CDR2 from the germline V gene are SGHVS and FQNEAQ. The CDR3 loop is CASSLRGGLNAETQYF. The CDR3 region has the DNA TGTGCCAGCAGCTTACGGGGGGGGCTAAATGCGGAGACCCAGTACTTC. Based on the CDR3 plus reference TRBV7-8 and TRBJ2-5, the full variable domain is GAGVSQSPRYKVAKRGQDVALRCDPISGHVSLFWYQQALGQGPEFLTYFQNEAQLDKSGLPSDRFFAERPEGSVSTLKIQRTQQEDSAVYLCASSLRGGLNAETQYFGPGTRLLVL.

The chain carries TRBV27 and TRBJ1-2; maybe TRBD1 (6 bases). The CDR3 consists of 16 residues. Trimming took off 6 bases at V and 0 bases at J, with 17 bases between the two ends. Germline CDR1 reads MNHEY; CDR2 reads SMNVEV (reference sequence). The CDR3 reads CASRGSGEISNYGYTF. The CDR3 coding sequence is TGTGCCAGCAGAGGGTCAGGGGAAATATCTAACTATGGCTACACCTTC.

The chain couples TRBV19 to TRBJ1-6; 8 bases are shared with TRBD1. The CDR3 consists of 15 residues. V was clipped by 5 bases and J by 5 bases; unmatched bases: 5. Germline assignment: CDR1 LNHDA and CDR2 SQIVND (reference sequence). The CDR3 loop reads CASSLGQGNNSPLHF. The CDR3 DNA sequence: TGTGCCAGTAGTCTTGGACAGGGCAATAATTCACCCCTCCACTTT.

In this sample, this clone turned up a few times. Within the sample, other DNA sequences also encode this same CDR3. The V gene is TRBV5-1, the J gene TRBJ2-3; D gene uncertain. V was cut by 4 bases and J by 3 bases, with 6 bases left in between. CDR3 size: 12 residues. The V gene's germline CDR1 is SGHRS and CDR2 YFSETQ. The CDR3: CASSPSTDTQYF. The DNA for the CDR3 is TGCGCCAGCAGCCCGAGTACAGATACGCAGTATTTT.

This sequence joins TRBV7-9 and TRBJ1-4; the D gene is possibly TRBD1 (6 bases). Germline CDR1 reads SEHNR; CDR2 reads FQNEAQ (reference sequence). The length of the CDR3 is 14 residues. Trimming stripped 0 bases from V and 12 bases from J, with 14 bases between. The chain's CDR3 is CASSLAQGFGELFF. The CDR3 nucleotides read TGTGCCAGCAGCTTAGCACAGGGTTTTGGGGAACTGTTTTTT.

This clone was counted once. The rearrangement uses TRBV5-6 and TRBJ1-1; D perhaps matches TRBD1 (6 bases). Germline V gene lookup returns CDR1 SGHDT and CDR2 YYEEEE. The V end was cut by 2 bases, the J end by 6 bases, with 14 bases between. CDR3 length: 14 amino acids. The DNA of the CDR3 is TGTGCCAGCAGCTTTTTTAGGGGGTGGGCTGAAGCTTTCTTT. This sequence encodes CASSFFRGWAEAFF.

The rearrangement links TRBV4-3 to TRBJ2-5; 9 nucleotides line up with TRBD1. J was trimmed by 4 bases and V by 1 base; bases with no gene match: 10. The CDR3 extends over 17 amino acids. Germline V gene sequence: CDR1 LGHNA, CDR2 YSLEER. The CDR3 sequence is CASSQVVRDRDGETQYF. The CDR3 coding sequence is TGCGCCAGCAGCCAAGTAGTGCGGGACAGGGACGGAGAGACCCAGTACTTC.

The chain is built from TRBV5-1 and TRBJ2-3; 7 bases map to TRBD2. Losses at the gene ends were 4 bases for V and 0 bases for J; bases not matched to a gene: 5. Germline V gene lookup returns CDR1 SGHRS and CDR2 YFSETQ. The CDR3 has 15 residues. DNA of the CDR3: TGCGCCAGCAGCGGCGGGAGACCTAGCACAGATACGCAGTATTTT. This encodes CASSGGRPSTDTQYF.

V gene TRBV7-9 combines with J gene TRBJ1-2; 9 nucleotides match TRBD1. V lost 2 bases and J lost 8; bases outside the gene matches: 3. CDR3 length: 13 residues. CDR1 SEHNR and CDR2 FQNEAQ come from the germline V gene (reference sequence). The CDR3 sequence: CASSLNRGQGYTF. The CDR3 nucleotides read TGTGCCAGCAGCTTAAACAGGGGGCAAGGCTACACCTTC.

This chain links TRBV9 with TRBJ1-5, with D uncertain. The CDR3 is 14 amino acids. Trimming left V 2 bases short and J 4 bases short, with 10 bases between. Germline-derived CDR1 and CDR2 are SGDLS and YYNGEE. The CDR3 reads CASSVSSENQPQHF. The CDR3 DNA is TGTGCCAGCAGCGTTAGCAGTGAGAATCAGCCCCAGCATTTT.

The V gene is TRBV10-3, the J gene TRBJ2-5; 7 positions agree with TRBD2. The assigned J gene may be wrong: the sequence end matches TRBJ2-7 better. From germline, CDR1 is ENHRY and CDR2 SYGVKD. The CDR3 has 18 residues. DNA of the CDR3: TGTGCCATCAGTGAGCCAACTCCTTTCGCTAGCGGCTCCTACGAGCAGTACTTC. This codes for CAISEPTPFASGSYEQYF.

J is TRBJ2-7 and V is TRBV11-2; TRBD1 matches 8 bases. The CDR3 contains 14 residues. Trimming took 1 base from V and 4 from J; bases not matched to a gene: 3. Germline CDR1 reads SGHAT; CDR2 reads FQNNGV. The CDR3 nucleotides are TGTGCCAGCAGCTTAGGGGGGACAGGATACGAGCAGTACTTC. Encoded protein: CASSLGGTGYEQYF. Supplemented by reference TRBV11-2 and TRBJ2-7, the full variable domain reads EAGVAQSPRYKIIEKRQSVAFWCNPISGHATLYWYQQILGQGPKLLIQFQNNGVVDDSQLPKDRFSAERLKGVDSTLKIQPAKLEDSAVYLCASSLGGTGYEQYFGPGTRLTVT.

V and J are TRBV7-2 and TRBJ2-7; TRBD1 aligns across 7 bases. CDR1 SGHTA and CDR2 FQGNSA come from the germline V gene. The CDR3 has 12 residues. The V segment lost 4 bases and the J segment 5 bases; nucleotides outside the gene matches: 2. CDR3 nucleotide sequence: TGTGCCAGCAGCTACAGGGGCGACGAGCAGTACTTC. This encodes CASSYRGDEQYF.

V is TRBV6-5 and J is TRBJ1-2, with D hard to call. CDR3 size: 14 residues. V shed 8 bases and J shed 5 bases, with 18 bases lying between them. The germline CDR1 and CDR2 sequences are MNHEY and SVGAGI. The DNA of the CDR3 is TGTGCCAGCGCCACAGCCCCAGAACATTATGGCTACACCTTC. Translating it yields CASATAPEHYGYTF.

The chain combines TRBV20-1 with TRBJ2-2; D gene unclear. V dropped 3 bases and J dropped 6 bases, with 5 bases sitting between them. This CDR3 region has 11 residues. The germline CDR1 and CDR2 sequences are DFQATT and SNEGSKA (reference sequence). CDR3 sequence reads: CSASDSGELFF. CDR3 DNA sequence: TGCAGTGCTAGTGACTCCGGGGAGCTGTTTTTT.

The chain recombines TRBV6-1 with TRBJ2-7; TRBD2 matches 9 bases. This CDR3 has 15 amino acids. Germline lookup yields CDR1 MNHNS and CDR2 SASEGT. Unmatched junction bases numbered 4, after V lost 4 bases and J lost 0 bases. The CDR3 spells CASSVSGGSSYEQYF. CDR3 coding DNA: TGTGCCAGCAGTGTGAGCGGGGGGAGCTCCTACGAGCAGTACTTC.

The chain is built from TRBV9 and TRBJ2-1; the match to TRBD1 covers 9 bases. The CDR3 consists of 14 residues. Germline CDR1 SGDLS, CDR2 YYNGEE. V lost 4 bases and J lost 8; bases outside the gene matches: 7. The CDR3 here is CASSTRTGGYEQFF. The CDR3 bases are TGTGCCAGCAGCACCCGAACAGGGGGCTATGAGCAGTTCTTC.

This rearrangement joins TRBV6-1 to TRBJ2-7; 8 bases are shared with TRBD2. Trimming removed 1 base from V and 1 base from J; junction bases left unmatched: 9. The CDR3 is 17 residues long. Germline V gives CDR1 MNHNS, CDR2 SASEGT. The CDR3 sequence is CASSEEGSGGVSYEQYF. In nucleotides, the CDR3 is TGTGCCAGCAGTGAAGAGGGTTCGGGGGGGGTTTCCTACGAGCAGTACTTC.

This clone was seen only once. The chain joins TRBV6-4 to TRBJ2-3, with 11 bases fitting TRBD2. The CDR3 loop spans 16 amino acids. V lost 3 bases and J lost 0; bases outside the gene matches: 2. Looked up from germline, CDR1 is MRHNA and CDR2 is SNTAGT. The CDR3: CASSETSGESTDTQYF. DNA for the CDR3: TGTGCCAGCAGTGAGACTAGCGGGGAGAGCACAGATACGCAGTATTTT.

The chain couples TRBV29-1 to TRBJ1-5; TRBD1 agrees at 7 bases. The CDR3 sequence is 14 residues long. The V segment lost 3 bases and the J segment 7 bases; nucleotides outside the gene matches: 9. Per the germline V gene, CDR1 is SQVTM and CDR2 is ANQGSEA. CDR3 amino acids: CSVDPTGNGQPQHF. The CDR3 DNA sequence: TGCAGCGTTGACCCGACAGGGAACGGCCAGCCCCAGCATTTT.